These 16 T cell receptor beta chains share one sample of origin, sequenced in a study. TCRdb independently ran MiXCR on the RT-PCR reads; one entry per CDR3 protein. In the table there are hundreds of thousands of distinct CDR3 sequences, 13% to 15% of which are singletons. Input material: memory CD4+ T cells from blood. The receptor source for this set is a female donor in good health, serving as a healthy control.

This clonotype was counted many times. The chain recombines TRBV6-6 with TRBJ1-1; the D gene is possibly TRBD1 (5 bases). The CDR3 totals 11 residues. Germline V gene lookup returns CDR1 MNHNY and CDR2 SVGAGI (reference sequence). V was pared by 1 base and J by 10 bases, with 7 bases between. CDR3 bases: TGTGCCAGCAGTTACTTGGGGGGAGCTTTCTTT. It specifies CASSYLGGAFF.

The chain joins TRBV28 to TRBJ2-3, with D tentatively TRBD1 (7 bases). Germline V lookup: CDR1 MDHEN, CDR2 SYDVKM. Trimming removed 4 bases from V and 3 bases from J, with 17 bases in between. The CDR3 sequence is 16 residues long. The CDR3 DNA follows: TGTGCCAGCAGTTCAGCCCACCCAGGGGGGACAGATACGCAGTATTTT. Translated: CASSSAHPGGTDTQYF.

This clonotype was counted between two and nine times. The chain joins TRBV20-1 to TRBJ2-3; 13 bases align to TRBD2. The CDR3 extends over 16 amino acids. The V segment lost 4 bases and the J segment 7 bases; nucleotides outside the gene matches: 11. Germline values: CDR1 DFQATT, CDR2 SNEGSKA (reference sequence). CDR3 loop: CSATSLLAGGPNTQYF. CDR3 DNA: TGCAGTGCTACCAGCCTACTAGCGGGGGGGCCGAATACGCAGTATTTT.

This clonotype was seen at least ten times. V is TRBV20-1 and J is TRBJ1-1; TRBD1 matches at 10 bases. The length of the CDR3 is 14 residues. Germline CDR1 DFQATT, CDR2 SNEGSKA (reference sequence). The trim removed 5 bases at V and 4 bases at J, leaving 7 bases unmatched. CDR3 sequence: CSAPRTGGGTEAFF. CDR3 sequence (DNA): TGCAGTGCTCCTCGGACAGGGGGAGGCACTGAAGCTTTCTTT.

This clonotype showed up many times. This chain links TRBV6-5 with TRBJ1-2, with D uncertain. Germline loops: CDR1 MNHEY, CDR2 SVGAGI. The CDR3 is 15 amino acids. The V and J ends lost 0 bases and 5 bases respectively, with 13 bases between them. CDR3 nucleotide sequence: TGTGCCAGCAGTTACTCATGGGAATCTGGGTATGGCTACACCTTC. Translation gives CASSYSWESGYGYTF.

The chain is built from TRBV7-2 and TRBJ2-5; possible D gene TRBD2, 7 bases. The CDR3 consists of 15 residues. Germline lookup yields CDR1 SGHTA and CDR2 FQGNSA. V lost 5 bases and J lost 4, with 17 bases in between. The CDR3 DNA is TGTGCCAGCAGCCGTTTGGGGGGGGCCCCAGAGACCCAGTACTTC. Translation: CASSRLGGAPETQYF.

This clonotype was counted only a few times. This CDR3 reads CSARDWGGVGDTQYF. For the CDR3, the DNA is TGCAGTGCTAGAGATTGGGGGGGGGTAGGCGATACGCAGTATTTT. The chain uses TRBV20-1 and TRBJ2-3, with 7 positions matching TRBD2. From germline, CDR1 is DFQATT and CDR2 SNEGSKA (reference sequence). Trimming cost V 0 bases and J 6 bases; bases outside gene matches: 9. The CDR3 length is 15 residues.

This clonotype was seen a few times. V is TRBV27 and J is TRBJ2-4; 10 positions agree with TRBD1. The CDR3 has 15 residues. Trimming cost V 3 bases and J 5 bases; bases outside gene matches: 4. The germline V gene encodes CDR1 MNHEY and CDR2 SMNVEV (reference sequence). The CDR3 reads CASSFSGTGENIQYF. CDR3 DNA: TGTGCCAGCAGTTTTTCGGGGACAGGGGAAAACATTCAGTACTTC.

In its sample, this clonotype was seen a few times. The V call is TRBV4-1, the J call TRBJ2-2; possibly TRBD2 for D (6 bases). V gave up 8 bases and J gave up 6 bases, with 28 bases separating them. This CDR3 spans 18 amino acids. CDR1 MGHRA and CDR2 YSYEKL come from the germline V gene. In DNA, the CDR3 is TGCGCCAGCGGGGGAGGTCCTTTATACGGGCCCGACGCCGGGGAGCTGTTTTTT. It codes for CASGGGPLYGPDAGELFF.

This clonotype was detected many times. The rearrangement joins TRBV6-2 or TRBV6-3 to TRBJ2-7; a weak D match, TRBD2 (6 bases). Germline V CDR1 and CDR2: MNHEY, SVGEGT. The CDR3 contains 15 residues. Trimming cost V 2 bases and J 3 bases, with 14 bases left between them. The CDR3 loop is CASSYGTFQNYEQYF. CDR3 coding DNA: TGTGCCAGCAGTTACGGGACTTTTCAGAACTACGAGCAGTACTTC.

This clonotype has a handful of counts. The V and J genes are TRBV7-2 and TRBJ1-1, with D uncertain. Germline values: CDR1 SGHTA, CDR2 FQGNSA. Trimming pared 0 bases from V and 0 bases from J, leaving 8 bases between. This CDR3 has 15 residues. DNA of the CDR3: TGTGCCAGCAGCTTAGCAAGGGTTTTGAACACTGAAGCTTTCTTT. The encoded protein is CASSLARVLNTEAFF. The full variable domain, completed using reference TRBV7-2 and TRBJ1-1, is GAGVSQSPSNKVTEKGKDVELRCDPISGHTALYWYRQSLGQGLEFLIYFQGNSAPDKSGLPSDRFSAERTGGSVSTLTIQRTQQEDSAVYLCASSLARVLNTEAFFGQGTRLTVV.

At least ten counts were recorded for this clonotype. The CDR3 nucleotides read TGTGCCAGCAGCCCGGGGGCAGGTCGGAACACTGAAGCTTTCTTT. Residues: CASSPGAGRNTEAFF. The chain is built from TRBV5-6 and TRBJ1-1; tentative D call: TRBD1 (6 bases). Germline values: CDR1 SGHDT, CDR2 YYEEEE. The CDR3 loop spans 15 amino acids. V was cut by 4 bases and J by 1 base, with 14 bases left in between.

This clonotype was detected many times. The chain recombines TRBV5-1 with TRBJ1-1; 7 positions agree with TRBD1. This CDR3 contains 14 residues. J gave up 1 base and V 5 bases, and 5 bases lay outside the gene matches. Germline CDR1 is SGHRS and CDR2 is YFSETQ. In nucleotides, the CDR3 is TGCGCCAGCAGATTCGGGACAGCGAACACTGAAGCTTTCTTT. This translates into CASRFGTANTEAFF.

The chain combines TRBV3-1 with TRBJ2-2, with 7 bases identical to TRBD1. CDR3 length equals 14 residues. The germline V gene encodes CDR1 LGHDT and CDR2 YNNKEL (reference sequence). Germline trimming cut 2 bases from V and 6 bases from J; bases unmatched to any gene: 3. The CDR3: CASSQHGTAGELFF. The DNA of the CDR3 is TGTGCCAGCAGCCAACACGGGACAGCCGGGGAGCTGTTTTTT.

This clonotype was counted many times. DNA for the CDR3: TGCAGTGCTGGGGCCAACGTCCTGACTTTC. As protein: CSAGANVLTF. V is TRBV20-1 and J is TRBJ2-6, with unresolved D. The CDR3 runs to 10 residues. CDR1 DFQATT and CDR2 SNEGSKA come from the germline V gene (reference sequence). Trimming shortened V by 5 bases and J by 4 bases, and 0 bases separated the two germline ends.

This clonotype has more than one count but fewer than ten. CDR3 in DNA: TGCAGTGCTAGAGGAGTCCCTGGGACTAGCGGGAGAACGAATGAGCAGTTCTTC. This translates into CSARGVPGTSGRTNEQFF. The chain couples TRBV20-1 to TRBJ2-1; TRBD2 matches 14 bases. The germline gives CDR1 DFQATT, CDR2 SNEGSKA (reference sequence). CDR3 length: 18 residues. With V trimmed by 1 base and J by 7 bases, 12 bases remained unmatched.